This T cell receptor (beta chain) emerged from a study of OX40 agonist ivuxolimab in advanced cancers. Trimming stripped 5 bases from V and 4 bases from J, with 11 bases between. The CDR3 is 13 residues long. In germline, CDR1 is SGHTA, CDR2 FQGTGA. Study-level results: Relative to CD4+ cells, CD8+ T cells on average had more expanded clones.

Assay: immunoSEQ multiplex PCR; the TCRdb copy retains only in-frame clones and omits some. The profile shows 65,000 to 95,000 clones, 83% of them singletons. Worth noting for this clone: Its antigen is not known.

This rearrangement joins TRBV7-3 to TRBJ1-1; D possibly corresponds to TRBD1 (6 bases). The source was CD4+ or CD8+ T cells sorted from blood, collected in a trial of the OX40 agonist ivuxolimab. The sequence came from an adult with an advanced solid tumor such as melanoma, head and neck, liver or kidney cancer. CDR3 DNA: TGTGCCAGCAGCCCAGGGGTCACCACTGAAGCTTTCTTT. Translation gives CASSPGVTTEAFF.